This T cell receptor (beta chain) was obtained from a study of T cell responses to AZD1222 COVID-19 vaccine. Sequencing was performed with immunoSEQ multiplex PCR; in TCRdb, only in-frame clones are kept and a portion is missing. The table has 150,000 or so clones, approximately 87% seen once; the top ten hold roughly 9.7%. CDR1 is LNHDA, CDR2 SQIVND, per germline (reference sequence). Losses at the gene ends were 5 bases for V and 3 bases for J; bases not matched to a gene: 4. This CDR3 contains 16 residues. This clonotype was sampled from an adult who received the AZD1222 COVID-19 vaccine. V and J are TRBV19 and TRBJ2-6; TRBD1 matches 10 bases. Sample: peripheral blood, taken 28 days after the second AZD1222 dose. The CDR3 reads CASSGDRGNGANVLTF. The CDR3 DNA reads TGTGCCAGTAGTGGGGACAGGGGAAATGGGGCCAACGTCCTGACTTTC.